This T cell receptor beta chain emerged from a study of blood T cell repertoires in COVID-19. Study background: Samples of COVID-19 (acute and convalescent) were obtained from the United States, Italy and Spain. From T cells, B-cell-depleted T cells, or PBMCs came the material, which was cDNA or gDNA.

In the authors' methods: The authors estimated nucleated cell counts from reference gene primer amplification. Generated by immunoSEQ multiplex PCR, the TCRdb table keeps only in-frame clones and is missing some. Clone size and V and J calls were adopted from that table, with D and trimming inferred from the DNA. The top ten hold approximately 3.3% of the sample, which has approximately 270,000 clones, 70% to 90% seen once. CDR3 size: 15 residues. The ends were cut back, 5 bases at V and 3 bases at J, with 17 bases in the middle. CDR1 is SEHNR, CDR2 FQNEAQ, per germline (reference sequence). The receptor was derived from a man aged 18 to 29 with active or convalescent COVID-19. Sequencing used peripheral blood. The V and J genes are TRBV7-9 and TRBJ2-7; TRBD2 is a possible D gene (6 bases). This CDR3 is CASSHSGAVNYEQYF. The CDR3 bases are TGTGCCAGCAGCCATTCGGGAGCCGTAAACTACGAGCAGTACTTC.